There are a few counts of the clone carrying this T cell receptor beta chain. Germline V gene sequence: CDR1 ENHRY, CDR2 SYGVKD. The CDR3 spans 14 residues. V dropped 5 bases and J dropped 8; count of bases not matched to a gene: 6. This entry is derived from a study of control samples from healthy donors and cancer patients. TCRdb's copy holds only in-frame clones and misses some; the assay was immunoSEQ multiplex PCR. The repertoire holds tens of thousands of clones, roughly nine tenths seen once, with roughly 3.4% in the top ten. The sample was blood. This clonotype originated in a woman aged 18-30 years in good health. This sequence joins TRBV10-3 and TRBJ1-2; 12 nucleotides align to TRBD1. The CDR3 is CAISIGTGGEGYTF. The CDR3 DNA sequence: TGTGCCATCAGTATAGGGACAGGGGGCGAAGGCTACACCTTC.